This T cell receptor (beta chain) was observed in a study of T cells in Graves' hyperthyroidism and ophthalmopathy. Study-level points and caveats: The blood repertoire included most of the expanded thyroid clonotypes above 0.001.

Trimming removed 1 base from V and 3 bases from J, with 15 bases in between. The CDR3 length is 17 residues. In germline, CDR1 is MNHEY, CDR2 SVGAGI. Researchers amplified the TCR beta CDR3 regions from RNA transcripts. First-round RT-PCR with HTBI primers amplified the TCR CDR3 region. TCRdb recomputed calls from the multiplex PCR reads with MiXCR, one row per CDR3 protein. Here the sample spans about 400,000 distinct CDR3 sequences, about 16% being singletons. Only a few counts were recorded for this clonotype. Its specificity is unknown. Patients were aged 18 to 65, had disease duration under 2 months, and had newly diagnosed hyperthyroidism.

Specimen: blood. J is TRBJ2-2 and V is TRBV6-5; D unclear. The receptor was isolated from a woman aged 25 to 39 with Graves' hyperthyroidism. This chain's CDR3 is CASSYLAGKLDTGELFF. As DNA, the CDR3 is TGTGCCAGCAGTTACTTGGCAGGAAAGTTGGACACCGGGGAGCTGTTTTTT.